This T cell receptor beta chain is drawn from a study of identical twins. Regarding the study as a whole: Insertion counts were lower in abundant cord blood beta clonotypes, a trend that memory repertoires did not show. Cross-sectional statistics, not tracking of the same donors, supported the conclusions.

With respect to this clonotype: Its target is not known.

Addition of a universal primer site occurred through template switching, and cDNA carried unique molecular identifiers. TCRdb fed the 5' RACE reads into MiXCR, producing one record per CDR3 protein. The sample yields 350,000 to 500,000 distinct CDR3 sequences, around 20% seen once. Trimming removed 1 base from V and 7 bases from J; junction bases left unmatched: 4. CDR1 is SGHAT and CDR2 is FQNNGV in the germline V gene. The CDR3 runs to 16 residues. This clonotype was sampled from a man in his forties or fifties in good health. Sequenced: naive T cells sorted from blood. This rearrangement joins TRBV11-2 to TRBJ2-2; TRBD2 agrees at 12 bases. The CDR3 is CASSLGLAGVNGELFF. In DNA form, the CDR3 reads TGTGCCAGCAGCTTAGGACTAGCGGGGGTGAACGGGGAGCTGTTTTTT. Full variable domain (remainder filled in from reference TRBV11-2 and TRBJ2-2): EAGVAQSPRYKIIEKRQSVAFWCNPISGHATLYWYQQILGQGPKLLIQFQNNGVVDDSQLPKDRFSAERLKGVDSTLKIQPAKLEDSAVYLCASSLGLAGVNGELFFGEGSRLTVL.